The entry that follows covers one T cell receptor (beta chain) sequence. The antigen remains unidentified. The germline V and J ends were trimmed by 2 bases and 0 bases, with 19 bases remaining between them. Germline-derived CDR1 and CDR2 are SGHAT and FQNNGV. This CDR3 region has 19 residues. This sample was taken from a study of siplizumab effects on memory and regulatory T cells. Whole-study findings and limits: Among alloreactive clones, only a minor fraction mapped to unstimulated subsets. No functional test confirmed suppression by proliferating siplizumab-culture Tregs.

Assays covered 10^5 or so TCR templates per sample. Profiling relied on immunoSEQ multiplex PCR, and the TCRdb table lists in-frame clones only, not all of them. The repertoire holds around 100,000 clones, with approximately 94% as singletons. This sequence was found in a human donor in good health. Material for sequencing was non-Treg CD4+ T cells sorted from blood. V gene TRBV11-2 combines with J gene TRBJ1-4; a weak D match, TRBD1 (5 bases). CDR3 region: CASSLHPGLSRSTNEKLFF. The CDR3 DNA follows: TGTGCCAGCAGCTTACATCCGGGGCTGAGCCGTTCAACTAATGAAAAACTGTTTTTT.